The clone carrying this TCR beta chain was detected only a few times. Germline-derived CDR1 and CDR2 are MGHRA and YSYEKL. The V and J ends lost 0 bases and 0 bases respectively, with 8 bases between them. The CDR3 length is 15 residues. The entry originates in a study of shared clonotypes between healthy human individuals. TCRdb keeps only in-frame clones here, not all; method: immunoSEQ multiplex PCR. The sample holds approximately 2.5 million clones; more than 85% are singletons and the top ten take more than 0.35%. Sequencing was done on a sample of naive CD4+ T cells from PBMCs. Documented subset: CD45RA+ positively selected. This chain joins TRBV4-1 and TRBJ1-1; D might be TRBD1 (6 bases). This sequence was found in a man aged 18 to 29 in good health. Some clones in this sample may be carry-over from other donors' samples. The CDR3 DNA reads TGCGCCAGCAGCCAAGAGGGGGCGATGAACACTGAAGCTTTCTTT. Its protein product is CASSQEGAMNTEAFF.